The 21 T cell receptor beta chains reported below all come from one sample, sequenced in a study of blood T cell repertoires in COVID-19. The table came from immunoSEQ multiplex PCR; TCRdb's copy has only in-frame clones and leaves some out. This table has roughly 190,000 clones, roughly 82% appearing once. Sample: peripheral blood. The receptors come from a woman aged 55-69 years with COVID-19, enrolled during active disease.

This chain connects TRBV6-6 to TRBJ1-5; D possibly corresponds to TRBD1 (5 bases). Trimming removed 5 bases from V and 1 base from J, with 18 bases in between. CDR3 size: 17 residues. Looked up from germline, CDR1 is MNHNY and CDR2 is SVGAGI (reference sequence). CDR3 DNA: TGTGCCAGCAGTCCCTGGGGAGGGGTGTTAAGCAATCAGCCCCAGCATTTT. It encodes CASSPWGGVLSNQPQHF.

This chain links TRBV6-2 or TRBV6-3 with TRBJ2-7; 8 bases fit TRBD1. V shed 5 bases, J shed 4 bases, and the junction held 10 bases outside the gene matches. The CDR3 extends over 15 amino acids. In germline, CDR1 is MNHEY, CDR2 SVGEGT. The CDR3 sequence is CASSRGQGRGYEQYF. The DNA of the CDR3 is TGTGCCAGCAGTCGCGGACAGGGTAGGGGGTACGAGCAGTACTTC.

The V call is TRBV19, the J call TRBJ1-2; maybe TRBD1 (6 bases). Per germline, CDR1 LNHDA and CDR2 SQIVND (reference sequence). V lost 7 bases and J 0 bases, leaving 12 bases between the germline ends. This CDR3 comprises 14 residues. The CDR3 sequence: CASTQGQANYGYTF. CDR3 DNA: TGTGCCAGTACCCAGGGGCAAGCTAACTATGGCTACACCTTC.

A single count supports this clone. V and J are TRBV7-6 and TRBJ2-2; 10 nucleotides agree with TRBD1. The CDR3 extends over 18 amino acids. V was clipped by 0 bases and J by 3 bases; unmatched bases: 7. Per germline, CDR1 SGHVS and CDR2 FNYEAQ. CDR3 in amino acids: CASSLAAGQGFYTGELFF. DNA of the CDR3: TGTGCCAGCAGCTTAGCGGCGGGACAGGGGTTTTACACCGGGGAGCTGTTTTTT. Complete variable domain (other parts from reference TRBV7-6 and TRBJ2-2): GAGVSQSPRYKVTKRGQDVALRCDPISGHVSLYWYRQALGQGPEFLTYFNYEAQQDKSGLPNDRFSAERPEGSISTLTIQRTEQRDSAMYRCASSLAAGQGFYTGELFFGEGSRLTVL.

The CDR3 coding sequence is TGCGCCAGCAGCTCGGCGGAAGCCTATGGCTACACCTTC. It encodes CASSSAEAYGYTF. The J gene is TRBJ1-2, the V gene TRBV5-1; the D is unclear. CDR3 size: 13 residues. The V gene's germline CDR1 is SGHRS and CDR2 YFSETQ. V was cut by 3 bases and J by 4 bases, with 10 bases left in between.

V usage is TRBV2 and J usage is TRBJ1-4; D unresolved. Germline V lookup: CDR1 SNHLY, CDR2 FYNNEI. With 4 bases removed from V and 8 bases from J, the gap between germline ends came to 8 bases. CDR3 length: 12 residues. Here the CDR3 DNA reads TGTGCCAGCAGTGGTGGAGACGAAAAACTGTTTTTT. Residues: CASSGGDEKLFF.

The genes are TRBV6-6 and TRBJ2-3, with a possible D match to TRBD1 (6 bases). This CDR3 contains 14 residues. V gave up 2 bases and J gave up 1 base, with 7 bases separating them. CDR1 and CDR2 (germline): MNHNY, SVGAGI (reference sequence). Written as DNA, the CDR3 is TGTGCCAGCAGTTACGGGGGCCGCACAGATACGCAGTATTTT. As protein: CASSYGGRTDTQYF.

The chain links TRBV19 to TRBJ2-3, with D possibly matching TRBD1 (5 bases). V lost 7 bases and J lost 2, with 25 bases in between. Germline values: CDR1 LNHDA, CDR2 SQIVND (reference sequence). This CDR3 region has 18 residues. CDR3 amino acids: CASTPRWTPRHATDTQYF. In DNA, the CDR3 is TGTGCCAGTACCCCACGCTGGACACCTCGGCACGCCACAGATACGCAGTATTTT.

This chain uses TRBV3-1 (or the pseudogene TRBV3-2) with TRBJ1-2, with D possibly being TRBD1 (5 bases). The V gene's germline CDR1 is LGHDT and CDR2 YNNKEL (reference sequence). The CDR3 runs to 14 residues. The V end lost 1 base, the J end lost 7 bases, and 13 bases lay between the germline ends. CDR3 sequence: CASSQGTLPGGYTF. The DNA for the CDR3 is TGTGCCAGCAGCCAAGGGACACTTCCAGGTGGCTACACCTTC.

With respect to this clone: This same CDR3 is encoded by further DNA sequences in the sample. This chain links TRBV19 with TRBJ1-5, with D uncertain. CDR1 LNHDA and CDR2 SQIVND come from the germline V gene (reference sequence). The CDR3 runs to 13 residues. V was clipped by 2 bases and J by 5 bases, with 7 bases between them. The CDR3 nucleotides are TGTGCCAGTAGTATACAAGGAGATCAGCCCCAGCATTTT. The encoded protein is CASSIQGDQPQHF.

In its sample, this clone was seen a few times. This chain joins TRBV9 and TRBJ1-2; D is possibly TRBD1 (5 bases). Deletions cut 0 bases from V and 11 bases from J, with 14 bases between. The CDR3 consists of 13 residues. In germline, CDR1 is SGDLS, CDR2 YYNGEE. CDR3 sequence: CASSVGPGHGYTF. The DNA for the CDR3 is TGTGCCAGCAGCGTAGGTCCAGGGCACGGATACACCTTC.

The V call is TRBV7-9, the J call TRBJ1-2; 7 bases agree with TRBD1. The CDR3 is 14 residues long. From germline, CDR1 is SEHNR and CDR2 FQNEAQ (reference sequence). Germline trimming cut 3 bases from V and 5 bases from J; bases unmatched to any gene: 6. The CDR3 region is CASSFAGGDYGYTF. CDR3 coding DNA: TGTGCCAGCAGCTTTGCAGGGGGTGATTATGGCTACACCTTC.

V is TRBV7-2 and J is TRBJ2-5; 7 nucleotides agree with TRBD2. This CDR3 region has 16 residues. The V gene's germline CDR1 is SGHTA and CDR2 FQGNSA. Trimming at V came to 1 base and at J to 5 bases, leaving 10 bases not matched to a gene. CDR3 sequence reads: CASSLGRSISGETQYF. In DNA form, the CDR3 reads TGTGCCAGCAGCTTAGGAAGATCTATTAGCGGGGAGACCCAGTACTTC.

The chain employs TRBV28 and TRBJ1-3; D unresolved. Germline CDR1 is MDHEN and CDR2 is SYDVKM. V was trimmed by 7 bases and J by 4 bases, leaving 8 bases between them. This CDR3 is 12 amino acids long. The CDR3 sequence: CASISGGNTIYF. CDR3 bases: TGTGCCAGCATATCGGGAGGAAACACCATATATTTT.

This clone was detected only a few times. This chain joins TRBV11-2 and TRBJ1-4; D might be TRBD1 (5 bases). V dropped 5 bases and J dropped 4 bases, with 11 bases sitting between them. Germline-derived CDR1 and CDR2 are SGHAT and FQNNGV. The CDR3 sequence is 14 residues long. In nucleotides, the CDR3 is TGTGCCAGCAGCGTACGGGGGATTAATGAAAAACTGTTTTTT. This encodes CASSVRGINEKLFF.

This chain joins TRBV5-4 and TRBJ2-6; 7 bases are shared with TRBD1. The CDR3 is made up of 19 amino acids. Germline CDR1 reads SGHNT; CDR2 reads YYREEE (reference sequence). V trimming: 4 bases; J trimming: 0 bases; junction bases outside the gene matches: 13. The CDR3 DNA reads TGTGCCAGCAGCGGACAGGCCCAACCTTCCACCTCTGGGGCCAACGTCCTGACTTTC. This sequence encodes CASSGQAQPSTSGANVLTF.

This clone was seen only once. The rearrangement uses TRBV5-5 and TRBJ2-7; D perhaps matches TRBD2 (6 bases). The CDR3 is 16 residues long. V shed 6 bases and J shed 7 bases, with 26 bases lying between them. Germline CDR1 SGHKS, CDR2 YYEKEE (reference sequence). Written as DNA, the CDR3 is TGTGCCAGCACCCGAAATTGGAACGGGGGACTGGGGGAGCAGTACTTC. Its translation: CASTRNWNGGLGEQYF.

This clone was observed a few times. The chain carries TRBV9 and TRBJ2-3; D gene ambiguous. The V end was cut by 0 bases, the J end by 5 bases, with 10 bases between. Germline V lookup: CDR1 SGDLS, CDR2 YYNGEE. The CDR3 has 14 residues. CDR3 amino acids: CASSVAVSGDTQYF. In nucleotides, the CDR3 is TGTGCCAGCAGCGTAGCCGTTTCGGGAGATACGCAGTATTTT. The complete variable domain, with remaining parts taken from reference TRBV9 and TRBJ2-3, reads DSGVTQTPKHLITATGQRVTLRCSPRSGDLSVYWYQQSLDQGLQFLIQYYNGEERAKGNILERFSAQQFPDLHSELNLSSLELGDSALYFCASSVAVSGDTQYFGPGTRLTVL.

This chain connects TRBV5-6 to TRBJ2-1; 7 bases match TRBD1. The CDR3 runs to 16 residues. V dropped 6 bases and J dropped 8; count of bases not matched to a gene: 17. Germline values: CDR1 SGHDT, CDR2 YYEEEE. The CDR3 sequence is CASTLPQGTVRDEQFF. DNA of the CDR3: TGTGCCAGCACCCTCCCACAAGGGACAGTTAGAGATGAGCAGTTCTTC. Full variable domain (missing parts from reference TRBV5-6 and TRBJ2-1): DAGVTQSPTHLIKTRGQQVTLRCSPKSGHDTVSWYQQALGQGPQFIFQYYEEEERQRGNFPDRFSGHQFPNYSSELNVNALLLGDSALYLCASTLPQGTVRDEQFFGPGTRLTVL.

The V call is TRBV9, the J call TRBJ1-6; D is possibly TRBD1 (5 bases). Trimming took 0 bases from V and 7 from J, leaving 8 bases between them. In germline, CDR1 is SGDLS, CDR2 YYNGEE. The CDR3 length is 14 residues. CDR3 residues: CASSVATENSPLHF. The DNA for the CDR3 is TGTGCCAGCAGCGTAGCGACAGAGAATTCACCCCTCCACTTT.

This sequence joins TRBV3-1 (or the pseudogene TRBV3-2) and TRBJ2-5, with 7 bases fitting TRBD2. J was trimmed by 5 bases and V by 5 bases; bases with no gene match: 8. Germline values: CDR1 LGHDT, CDR2 YNNKEL (reference sequence). This CDR3 region has 14 residues. For the CDR3, the DNA is TGTGCCAGCAGCGAATGGACTAGAGGTGAGACCCAGTACTTC. It codes for CASSEWTRGETQYF.